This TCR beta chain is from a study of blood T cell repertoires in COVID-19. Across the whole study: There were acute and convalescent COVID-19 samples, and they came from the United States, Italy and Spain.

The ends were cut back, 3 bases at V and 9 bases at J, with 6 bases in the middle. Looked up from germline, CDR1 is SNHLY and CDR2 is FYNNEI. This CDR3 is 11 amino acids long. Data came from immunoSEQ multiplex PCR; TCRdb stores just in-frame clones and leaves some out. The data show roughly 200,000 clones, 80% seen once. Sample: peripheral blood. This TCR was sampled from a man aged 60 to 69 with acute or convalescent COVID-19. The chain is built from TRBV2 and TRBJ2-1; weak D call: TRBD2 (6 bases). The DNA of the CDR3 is TGTGCCAGCAGTGAGACTAGTGAGCAGTTCTTC. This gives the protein CASSETSEQFF.